What follows are 16 T cell receptor beta chains derived from one specimen sequenced in a study of blood T cell repertoires in COVID-19 (dated by TCRdb to the early 2020s). The library was produced with the immunoSEQ multiplex PCR assay. Not all clones reach the TCRdb copy of this immuneACCESS table, which keeps in-frame sequences only. Checked studies attribute under half of the gap to unresolved V genes and leave the rest unexplained. This sample lists 280,000 or so clones; nearly 90% were detected once. The top ten clonotypes cover less than 2% of the sample. Input material: PBMCs or T cells enriched from blood (not recorded which). The receptors stem from a woman in her late teens or twenties with acute COVID-19.

J is TRBJ2-3 and V is TRBV6-5; TRBD2 might be the D (6 bases). This CDR3 has 15 amino acids. V was shortened by 3 bases and J by 0 bases, with 10 bases between the two germline ends. CDR1 MNHEY and CDR2 SVGAGI come from the germline V gene. CDR3 sequence: CASSYYSGSTDTQYF. CDR3 nucleotide sequence: TGTGCCAGCAGTTATTATAGCGGAAGCACAGATACGCAGTATTTT.

The rearrangement uses TRBV19 and TRBJ2-3; D might be TRBD1 (6 bases). V shed 7 bases and J shed 3 bases, with 23 bases lying between them. The V gene's germline CDR1 is LNHDA and CDR2 SQIVND (reference sequence). This CDR3 has 17 residues. In DNA, the CDR3 is TGTGCCAGTACCGAAACCAGGGGCCCGGTGTGGACAGATACGCAGTATTTT. Protein sequence: CASTETRGPVWTDTQYF. Complete variable domain (other parts from reference TRBV19 and TRBJ2-3): DGGITQSPKYLFRKEGQNVTLSCEQNLNHDAMYWYRQDPGQGLRLIYYSQIVNDFQKGDIAEGYSVSREKKESFPLTVTSAQKNPTAFYLCASTETRGPVWTDTQYFGPGTRLTVL.

J is TRBJ2-6 and V is TRBV24-1; D is undetermined. Germline-derived CDR1 and CDR2 are KGHDR and SFDVKD. Trimming removed 5 bases from V and 4 bases from J, with 8 bases in between. The CDR3 sequence is 14 residues long. CDR3: CATSASAGANVLTF. For the CDR3, the DNA is TGTGCCACCAGTGCGAGTGCAGGGGCCAACGTCCTGACTTTC.

This chain links TRBV7-3 with TRBJ2-2, with TRBD2 matching over 12 bases. The junction had 6 bases not matched to a gene; V was cut back by 5 bases and J by 2 bases. The CDR3 consists of 17 residues. CDR1 and CDR2 (germline): SGHTA, FQGTGA. CDR3 in amino acids: CASSRLAGEVNTGELFF. The CDR3 DNA follows: TGTGCCAGCAGCCGACTAGCGGGAGAGGTAAACACCGGGGAGCTGTTTTTT.

The V call is TRBV6-5, the J call TRBJ2-1; no clear D gene. This CDR3 comprises 11 residues. From germline, CDR1 is MNHEY and CDR2 SVGAGI. V lost 7 bases, J lost 7 bases, and 8 bases lay in between. This CDR3 reads CASNSMNEQFF. The CDR3 DNA is TGTGCCAGCAACTCTATGAATGAGCAGTTCTTC.

V gene TRBV6-5 combines with J gene TRBJ2-5, with 11 positions matching TRBD2. The junction had 11 bases not matched to a gene; V was cut back by 9 bases and J by 5 bases. The CDR3 is 15 residues long. Germline V gives CDR1 MNHEY, CDR2 SVGAGI. This CDR3 reads CARFSGRAQGETQYF. In DNA, the CDR3 is TGTGCCAGATTTAGCGGGAGGGCCCAGGGGGAGACCCAGTACTTC.

V and J are TRBV6-5 and TRBJ1-3; D call uncertain. Germline CDR1 is MNHEY and CDR2 is SVGAGI. CDR3 length: 16 amino acids. Trimming took off 0 bases at V and 2 bases at J, with 11 bases between the two ends. The CDR3: CASSYSSRIAGNTIYF. In nucleotides, the CDR3 is TGTGCCAGCAGTTACTCTTCGCGGATCGCTGGAAACACCATATATTTT.

The rearrangement links TRBV4-1 to TRBJ1-4, with D possibly matching TRBD1 (5 bases). CDR3 length equals 10 residues. V gave up 9 bases and J gave up 13 bases, with 12 bases separating them. Germline V gives CDR1 MGHRA, CDR2 YSYEKL. DNA of the CDR3: TGCGCCAGTGGAGGGACCGCACTGTTTTTT. Translated: CASGGTALFF.

This clone was detected once. The gene calls are TRBV27 and TRBJ1-3; 7 positions match TRBD1. CDR1 and CDR2 from the germline V gene are MNHEY and SMNVEV (reference sequence). With V trimmed by 0 bases and J by 0 bases, 8 bases remained unmatched. This CDR3 region has 18 residues. In DNA form, the CDR3 reads TGTGCCAGCAGTTTATCGATGAGGGGGCCGAGCTCTGGAAACACCATATATTTT. Its protein product is CASSLSMRGPSSGNTIYF.

The chain joins TRBV5-1 to TRBJ2-1; 7 bases are a match to TRBD2. The germline V gene has CDR1 SGHRS and CDR2 YFSETQ. Trimming at V came to 0 bases and at J to 0 bases, leaving 6 bases not matched to a gene. CDR3 length: 17 residues. CDR3 DNA: TGCGCCAGCAGCTTGGTCGGGAGGAGACGCTCCTACAATGAGCAGTTCTTC. It specifies CASSLVGRRRSYNEQFF. Full variable domain (remainder filled in from reference TRBV5-1 and TRBJ2-1): KAGVTQTPRYLIKTRGQQVTLSCSPISGHRSVSWYQQTPGQGLQFLFEYFSETQRNKGNFPGRFSGRQFSNSRSEMNVSTLELGDSALYLCASSLVGRRRSYNEQFFGPGTRLTVL.

The chain couples TRBV6-5 to TRBJ2-7; 10 bases fit TRBD2. V lost 6 bases and J lost 2; bases outside the gene matches: 7. CDR3 size: 15 residues. CDR1 MNHEY and CDR2 SVGAGI come from the germline V gene. CDR3 loop: CASRTTSGKTYEQYF. As DNA, the CDR3 is TGTGCCAGCAGAACAACTAGCGGGAAGACCTACGAGCAGTACTTC.

The rearrangement links TRBV6-5 to TRBJ2-2; TRBD1 matches 8 bases. V lost 6 bases, J lost 6 bases, and 9 bases stayed unmatched. The CDR3 contains 15 residues. Looked up from germline, CDR1 is MNHEY and CDR2 is SVGAGI. CDR3 bases: TGTGCCAGCAGCGACTCAGGGGGCGCAGCCGGGGAGCTGTTTTTT. Amino acid sequence: CASSDSGGAAGELFF.

The CDR3 loop reads CASSYLGQGNSPLHF. CDR3 bases: TGTGCCAGCAGTTACCTGGGACAGGGGAATTCACCCCTCCACTTT. This chain joins TRBV6-5 and TRBJ1-6, with 10 positions matching TRBD1. With 2 bases clipped from V and 7 bases from J, the junction kept 2 bases outside the gene matches. Germline V gives CDR1 MNHEY, CDR2 SVGAGI. This CDR3 contains 15 residues.

The chain links TRBV7-9 to TRBJ1-5, with D uncertain. CDR1 is SEHNR and CDR2 is FQNEAQ in the germline V gene (reference sequence). Trimming shortened V by 5 bases and J by 0 bases, and 8 bases separated the two germline ends. The CDR3 loop spans 14 amino acids. As DNA, the CDR3 is TGTGCCAGCAGCGACTCAATTAGCAATCAGCCCCAGCATTTT. Protein: CASSDSISNQPQHF.

There are a few counts of this clone. CDR3 coding DNA: TGTGCCAGCAGCCCGGGACTAGCGGGAGGTGGCTCCTACAATGAGCAGTTCTTC. Its protein is CASSPGLAGGGSYNEQFF. The genes are TRBV7-9 and TRBJ2-1; TRBD2 matches at 15 bases. The CDR3 is 18 amino acids. Per germline, CDR1 SEHNR and CDR2 FQNEAQ (reference sequence). The trim removed 5 bases at V and 0 bases at J, leaving 5 bases unmatched.

This clone appeared once. The genes are TRBV7-8 and TRBJ1-5; 7 bases are a match to TRBD1. The CDR3 contains 19 residues. J was trimmed by 0 bases and V by 5 bases; bases with no gene match: 16. Germline V gene data show CDR1 as SGHVS and CDR2 as FQNEAQ. DNA of the CDR3: TGTGCCAGCAGCCCTCTTGGGCAGGGGGGAGGCTATAGCAATCAGCCCCAGCATTTT. This translates into CASSPLGQGGGYSNQPQHF. Looking up the rest from reference TRBV7-8 and TRBJ1-5 gives the full variable domain: GAGVSQSPRYKVAKRGQDVALRCDPISGHVSLFWYQQALGQGPEFLTYFQNEAQLDKSGLPSDRFFAERPEGSVSTLKIQRTQQEDSAVYLCASSPLGQGGGYSNQPQHFGDGTRLSIL.